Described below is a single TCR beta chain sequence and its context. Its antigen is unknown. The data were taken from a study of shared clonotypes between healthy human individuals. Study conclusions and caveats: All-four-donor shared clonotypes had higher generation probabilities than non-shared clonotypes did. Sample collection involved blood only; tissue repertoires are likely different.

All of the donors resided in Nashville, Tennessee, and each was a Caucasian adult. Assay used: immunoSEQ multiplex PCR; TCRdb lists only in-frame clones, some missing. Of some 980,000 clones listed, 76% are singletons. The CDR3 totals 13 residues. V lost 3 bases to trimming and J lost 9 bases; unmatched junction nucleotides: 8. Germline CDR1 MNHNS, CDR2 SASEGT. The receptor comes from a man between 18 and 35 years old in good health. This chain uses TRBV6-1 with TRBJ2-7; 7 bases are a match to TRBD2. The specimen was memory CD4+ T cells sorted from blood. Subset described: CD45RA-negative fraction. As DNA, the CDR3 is TGTGCCAGCAGTGAGCGGGGTTCGGGGGGGCAGTACTTC. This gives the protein CASSERGSGGQYF.